This is a list of T cell receptor beta chains from one sample in a study of shared clonotypes between healthy human individuals. Data came from immunoSEQ multiplex PCR; TCRdb stores just in-frame clones and leaves some out. Among 2,500,000 or so clones listed, around 90% were seen once. Sequencing was done on a sample of naive CD4+ T cells sorted from blood. Receptors were obtained from a man between 18 and 35 years old in good health. Each CDR3 is given with its conserved first and last residue. D genes are given only for firm matches. Some rows mark clone size as missing; the rest say once, few, many or name a class of expanded clone.

clone_size d_call j_call v_call cdr3_nt cdr3_aa
. . TRBJ1-5 TRBV6-4 TGTGCCAGCAGTGTCTTACTCGGTCAGCCCCAGCATTTT CASSVLLGQPQHF
. TRBD1 TRBJ2-3 TRBV7-9 TGTGCCAGCAGCTTAAGATCTATTACACAGGGGGCAGATACGCAGTATTTT CASSLRSITQGADTQYF
. TRBD1 TRBJ1-6 TRBV6-4 TGTGCCAGCTCCCGTGGGACAGGTTATGATTCACCCCTCCACTTT CASSRGTGYDSPLHF
. . TRBJ1-4 TRBV5-1 TGCGCCAGCAGCTTGGCCTCTGGCAGGGCTAATGAAAAACTGTTTTTT CASSLASGRANEKLFF
once TRBD1 TRBJ1-1 TRBV2 TGTGCCAGCAGTGGGGACAGGGGCCTGAACACTGAAGCTTTCTTT CASSGDRGLNTEAFF
. . TRBJ1-1 TRBV4-1 TGCGCCAGCAGCCAAGTTGTTCTGGGACGGACTGAAGCTTTCTTT CASSQVVLGRTEAFF
. . TRBJ1-4 TRBV7-2 TGTGCCAGCAGCTTCCCAGGGGTTGGGGAAAAACTGTTTTTT CASSFPGVGEKLFF
. . TRBJ1-1 TRBV5-1 TGCGCCAGCAGCTTTGCAGTGGGGACTGAAGCTTTCTTT CASSFAVGTEAFF
. TRBD2 TRBJ2-1 TRBV5-1 TGCGCCAGCAGCCAGGGACTAGATGGGGATGAGCAGTTCTTC CASSQGLDGDEQFF
once . TRBJ2-3 TRBV7-2 TGTGCCAGCAGCCCCAGGGGGGCGATCACGCAGTATTTT CASSPRGAITQYF
. . TRBJ2-7 TRBV4-1 TGCGCCAGCAGCCAAGAGGCGCTAGGCTCCTACGAGCAGTACTTC CASSQEALGSYEQYF
. . TRBJ1-6 TRBV28 TGTGCCTCTCAAAGAGGAGGGATAGGGAAGAATTCACCCCTCCACTTT CASQRGGIGKNSPLHF
. . TRBJ1-6 TRBV10-3 TGTGCCACCCGACCGGAGGGCGATTCACCCCTCCACTTT CATRPEGDSPLHF
. TRBD1 TRBJ2-7 TRBV7-7 TGTGCTAGCAGCGTACGTCGACAGGGCCTCTTCAAGCAGTACTTC CASSVRRQGLFKQYF
. . TRBJ2-7 TRBV28 TGTGCCAGCAGCCCCCAGGGCGGGGAGTCCTACGAGCAGTACTTC CASSPQGGESYEQYF
once TRBD1 TRBJ2-2 TRBV6-1 TGTGCCAGCAGAGTGGGACAGGGATACACCGGGGAGCTGTTTTTT CASRVGQGYTGELFF
once . TRBJ1-2 TRBV30 TGTGCCTGGAGTGTATCCCCAGGGAATGGCTACACCTTC CAWSVSPGNGYTF
. TRBD1 TRBJ1-2 TRBV7-9 TGTGCCAGCAGCCCCTCCGGGACAGGGGGCTTCTATGGCTACACCTTC CASSPSGTGGFYGYTF
. . TRBJ2-5 TRBV10-2 TGCGCCAGCCCTGTGGCAGGGGAAGGAGAGACCCAGTACTTC CASPVAGEGETQYF
. TRBD2 TRBJ2-1 TRBV18 TGTGCCAGCTCCCCGGGACTAGCGGGATCTCGCTCCTACAATGAGCAGTTCTTC CASSPGLAGSRSYNEQFF
. . TRBJ2-7 TRBV19 TGTGCCAGTAGTAATCGGCTAGCTGGCGAGCAGTACTTC CASSNRLAGEQYF
. . TRBJ1-1 TRBV5-1 TGCGCCAGCAGCTTGCGGGGGATGAACACTGAAGCTTTCTTT CASSLRGMNTEAFF
. TRBD1 TRBJ2-1 TRBV5-1 TGCGCCAGCAGCTTGGGTGACAGGGGGCCAGATGAGCAGTTCTTC CASSLGDRGPDEQFF
. TRBD2 TRBJ2-1 TRBV18 TGTGCCAGCTCACCACTGGCCCCAAGCGGGAGATGGGGGGGCTCCTACAATGAGCAGTTCTTC CASSPLAPSGRWGGSYNEQFF
once . TRBJ2-7 TRBV10-3 TGTGCCATCAGACCGGGAGACAGGGCGGGAGAGCAGTACTTC CAIRPGDRAGEQYF